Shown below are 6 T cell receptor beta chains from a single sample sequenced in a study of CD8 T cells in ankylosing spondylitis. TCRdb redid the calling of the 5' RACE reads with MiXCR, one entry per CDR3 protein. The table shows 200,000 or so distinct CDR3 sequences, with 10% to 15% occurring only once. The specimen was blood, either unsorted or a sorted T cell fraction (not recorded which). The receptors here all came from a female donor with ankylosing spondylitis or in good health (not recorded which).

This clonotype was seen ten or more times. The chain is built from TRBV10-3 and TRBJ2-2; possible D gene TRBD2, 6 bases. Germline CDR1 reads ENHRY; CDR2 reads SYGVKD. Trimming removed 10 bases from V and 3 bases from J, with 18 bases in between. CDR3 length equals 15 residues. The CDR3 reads CASGVPRQYTGELFF. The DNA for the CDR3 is TGTGCCAGCGGGGTTCCGAGGCAATACACCGGGGAGCTGTTTTTT.

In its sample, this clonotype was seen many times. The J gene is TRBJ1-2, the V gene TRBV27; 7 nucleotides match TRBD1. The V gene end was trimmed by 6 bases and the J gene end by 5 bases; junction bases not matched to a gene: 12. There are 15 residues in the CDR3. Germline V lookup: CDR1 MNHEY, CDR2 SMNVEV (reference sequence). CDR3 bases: TGTGCCAGCAGCTCGGGACAGCCACTTCTATATGGCTACACCTTC. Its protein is CASSSGQPLLYGYTF.

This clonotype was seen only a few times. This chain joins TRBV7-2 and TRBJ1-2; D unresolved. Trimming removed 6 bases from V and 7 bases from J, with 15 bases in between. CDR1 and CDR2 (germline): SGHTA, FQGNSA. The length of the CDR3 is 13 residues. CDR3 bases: TGTGCCAGCAGTCCTGGCCGGGATGGTGGCTACACCTTC. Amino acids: CASSPGRDGGYTF.

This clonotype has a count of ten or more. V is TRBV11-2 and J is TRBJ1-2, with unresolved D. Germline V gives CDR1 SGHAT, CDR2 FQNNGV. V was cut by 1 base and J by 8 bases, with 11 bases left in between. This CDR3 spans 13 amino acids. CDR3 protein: CASSLVGDPGYTF. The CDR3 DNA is TGTGCCAGCAGCTTAGTTGGGGATCCGGGCTACACCTTC.

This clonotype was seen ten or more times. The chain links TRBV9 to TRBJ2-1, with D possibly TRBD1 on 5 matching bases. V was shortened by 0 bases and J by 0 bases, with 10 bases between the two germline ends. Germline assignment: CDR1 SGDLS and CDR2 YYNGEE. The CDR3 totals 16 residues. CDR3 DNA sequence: TGTGCCAGCAGCGTAGGTGGGGCAGCCTCCTACAATGAGCAGTTCTTC. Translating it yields CASSVGGAASYNEQFF.

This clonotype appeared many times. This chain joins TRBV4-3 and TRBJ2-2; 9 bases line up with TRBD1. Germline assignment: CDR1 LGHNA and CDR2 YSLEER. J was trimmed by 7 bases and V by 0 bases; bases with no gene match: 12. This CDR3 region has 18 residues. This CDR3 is CASSQDRVDRGIHGELFF. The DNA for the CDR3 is TGCGCCAGCAGCCAAGATAGGGTCGACAGGGGGATACACGGGGAGCTGTTTTTT.